This T cell receptor (beta chain) is from a study of PD-1 blockade in classical Hodgkin lymphoma. Relapse was seen in all patients after autologous stem cell transplantation, and brentuximab vedotin exposure was variable. Some clones are missing from TCRdb's copy, which holds only in-frame ones; the method was immunoSEQ multiplex PCR. In the table there are about 58,000 clones, around 90% of which are singletons. Germline trimming cut 4 bases from V and 3 bases from J; bases unmatched to any gene: 6. Germline lookup yields CDR1 ENHRY and CDR2 SYGVKD. The CDR3 has 14 amino acids. The chain employs TRBV10-3 and TRBJ2-7; 7 nucleotides line up with TRBD1. The TCR originated in a human donor with classical Hodgkin lymphoma. Material: peripheral blood mononuclear cells (PBMCs), obtained before the second cycle of nivolumab. The CDR3 region is CAISGQGELYEQYF. The CDR3 DNA follows: TGTGCCATCAGTGGACAGGGAGAGCTCTACGAGCAGTACTTC.